The 31 T cell receptor beta chains presented below share a single source sample, sequenced in a study of PD-1 blockade in classical Hodgkin lymphoma. All the patients suffered relapse after autologous stem cell transplantation, and brentuximab vedotin exposure differed. Sequencing was performed with immunoSEQ multiplex PCR; in TCRdb, only in-frame clones are kept and a portion is missing. The table includes 72,000 or so clones, roughly 91% detected once. The sequenced sample was peripheral blood mononuclear cells (PBMCs), obtained at baseline. These receptors came from a human donor with classical Hodgkin lymphoma.

The sample holds one count of this clone. The chain links TRBV18 to TRBJ1-6, with 8 positions matching TRBD1. The V segment lost 4 bases and the J segment 0 bases; nucleotides outside the gene matches: 8. From germline, CDR1 is KGHSH and CDR2 LQKENI. The CDR3 is 18 residues long. CDR3: CASSQTGGADSYNSPLHF. In DNA form, the CDR3 reads TGTGCCAGCTCACAAACAGGGGGTGCCGACTCCTATAATTCACCCCTCCACTTT.

This clone occurred once. The gene calls are TRBV4-1 and TRBJ1-5; D gene uncertain. Between the trimmed V and J ends, which lost 1 base and 5 bases, there was a span of 12 bases. Germline lookup yields CDR1 MGHRA and CDR2 YSYEKL. The CDR3 spans 15 residues. This CDR3 reads CASSQGSLPDQPQHF. As DNA, the CDR3 is TGCGCCAGCAGCCAAGGATCCCTCCCTGATCAGCCCCAGCATTTT.

In this sample, this clone turned up once. The chain recombines TRBV6-5 with TRBJ2-1; D not resolved. Per germline, CDR1 MNHEY and CDR2 SVGAGI. The CDR3 spans 14 residues. V dropped 5 bases and J dropped 0 bases, with 8 bases sitting between them. CDR3 sequence: CASSPESSYNEQFF. CDR3 in DNA: TGTGCCAGCAGTCCCGAAAGCTCCTACAATGAGCAGTTCTTC.

The table lists this clone with a few counts. CDR3 loop: CASSLAGRSSYTF. In nucleotides, the CDR3 is TGCGCCAGCAGCTTGGCCGGACGATCGAGCTACACCTTC. The chain recombines TRBV5-1 with TRBJ1-2, with no clear D. Germline V gives CDR1 SGHRS, CDR2 YFSETQ. V shed 0 bases and J shed 9 bases, with 12 bases lying between them. This CDR3 has 13 amino acids.

This clone was recorded only once. The chain joins TRBV15 to TRBJ1-5; D is unresolved. Trimming stripped 5 bases from V and 2 bases from J, with 10 bases between. There are 14 residues in the CDR3. Germline values: CDR1 LNHNV, CDR2 YYDKDF (reference sequence). This CDR3 is CATSVVVGNQPQHF. In DNA, the CDR3 is TGTGCCACCAGCGTGGTGGTAGGCAATCAGCCCCAGCATTTT.

The V gene is TRBV4-3, the J gene TRBJ1-1; weak D call: TRBD1 (5 bases). The CDR3 extends over 15 amino acids. The germline V gene encodes CDR1 LGHNA and CDR2 YSLEER. The ends were cut back, 0 bases at V and 3 bases at J, with 11 bases in the middle. This CDR3 is CASSQDGKGDTEAFF. In DNA, the CDR3 is TGCGCCAGCAGCCAAGATGGCAAAGGGGACACTGAAGCTTTCTTT.

The CDR3 sequence: CASSLGAMWETQYF. In DNA form, the CDR3 reads TGTGCCAGCAGTCTCGGGGCCATGTGGGAGACCCAGTACTTC. The V gene is TRBV28, the J gene TRBJ2-5; D tentatively reads TRBD1 or TRBD2 (5 bases each). Per the germline V gene, CDR1 is MDHEN and CDR2 is SYDVKM. This CDR3 is 14 amino acids long. V lost 5 bases to trimming and J lost 5 bases, with 15 bases between them.

V is TRBV6-1 and J is TRBJ2-3; 8 bases match TRBD1. V lost 5 bases to trimming and J lost 4 bases; unmatched junction nucleotides: 11. Germline V gene sequence: CDR1 MNHNS, CDR2 SASEGT. The CDR3 extends over 16 amino acids. CDR3: CASSKGQGGFPDTQYF. CDR3 nucleotides: TGTGCCAGCAGTAAAGGACAGGGTGGATTTCCAGATACGCAGTATTTT.

The J gene is TRBJ2-7, the V gene TRBV7-9, with 8 bases identical to TRBD1. Losses at the gene ends were 1 base for V and 0 bases for J; bases not matched to a gene: 2. The CDR3 is made up of 15 amino acids. Germline CDR1 reads SEHNR; CDR2 reads FQNEAQ (reference sequence). Here the CDR3 DNA reads TGTGCCAGCAGCTTAGTGGGACAGGACTCCTACGAGCAGTACTTC. Its translation is CASSLVGQDSYEQYF.

The rearrangement uses TRBV29-1 and TRBJ2-7; 7 bases align to TRBD1. The junction had 8 bases not matched to a gene; V was cut back by 4 bases and J by 2 bases. This CDR3 has 14 amino acids. The germline V gene has CDR1 SQVTM and CDR2 ANQGSEA. The CDR3 bases are TGCAGCGTTGGGAACAGGGGAAGGACCTACGAGCAGTACTTC. Translated: CSVGNRGRTYEQYF.

The rearrangement joins TRBV29-1 to TRBJ2-3; 11 bases line up with TRBD2. Germline lookup yields CDR1 SQVTM and CDR2 ANQGSEA. This CDR3 comprises 17 residues. Trimming at V came to 8 bases and at J to 3 bases, leaving 16 bases not matched to a gene. CDR3 in amino acids: CSSTPTSGTSGTDTQYF. CDR3 sequence (DNA): TGCAGCTCCACCCCGACTAGCGGGACCTCAGGAACAGATACGCAGTATTTT.

The V call is TRBV9, the J call TRBJ1-2, with D perhaps TRBD1 (5 bases). V lost 0 bases, J lost 5 bases, and 14 bases lay in between. From germline, CDR1 is SGDLS and CDR2 YYNGEE. CDR3 length equals 15 residues. The CDR3 nucleotides are TGTGCCAGCAGCGTAGCTGCGGGGGGACCATATGGCTACACCTTC. Its translation is CASSVAAGGPYGYTF.

The chain has TRBV30 and TRBJ1-1, with 10 positions matching TRBD1. Per germline, CDR1 GTSNPN and CDR2 SVGIG (reference sequence). The ends lost 2 bases at V and 5 bases at J; junction bases unmatched: 5. This CDR3 region has 14 residues. The CDR3 bases are TGTGCCTGGAGTCCTGGGACAGGGGAGACTGAAGCTTTCTTT. Residues: CAWSPGTGETEAFF.

The chain carries TRBV7-2 and TRBJ2-1, with 15 bases fitting TRBD2. Trimming cost V 4 bases and J 6 bases; bases outside gene matches: 4. Germline V lookup: CDR1 SGHTA, CDR2 FQGNSA. This CDR3 comprises 16 residues. CDR3 nucleotides: TGTGCCAGCAGCTGGGGACTAGCGGGAGGCACCAATGAGCAGTTCTTC. It encodes CASSWGLAGGTNEQFF. The full variable domain, in which reference TRBV7-2 and TRBJ2-1 provide the parts outside the CDR3, is GAGVSQSPSNKVTEKGKDVELRCDPISGHTALYWYRQSLGQGLEFLIYFQGNSAPDKSGLPSDRFSAERTGGSVSTLTIQRTQQEDSAVYLCASSWGLAGGTNEQFFGPGTRLTVL.

The chain couples TRBV28 to TRBJ2-1, with a tentative D call TRBD2 (6 bases). V was shortened by 4 bases and J by 4 bases, with 14 bases between the two germline ends. The CDR3 has 15 residues. Germline CDR1 and CDR2: MDHEN and SYDVKM. The CDR3 sequence is CASSSPGLVYNEQFF. In DNA, the CDR3 is TGTGCCAGCAGTTCTCCGGGACTGGTATACAATGAGCAGTTCTTC.

V gene TRBV9 combines with J gene TRBJ2-7, with 10 nucleotides matching TRBD1. With V trimmed by 3 bases and J by 5 bases, 8 bases remained unmatched. CDR1 is SGDLS and CDR2 is YYNGEE in the germline V gene. The CDR3 is 15 amino acids. As DNA, the CDR3 is TGTGCCAGCAGCGCCCCGGGACAGGGGATCGACGAGCAGTACTTC. This gives the protein CASSAPGQGIDEQYF.

The chain employs TRBV6-1 and TRBJ2-6; D unresolved. Germline assignment: CDR1 MNHNS and CDR2 SASEGT. The CDR3 consists of 14 residues. The V end lost 0 bases, the J end lost 5 bases, and 5 bases lay between the germline ends. CDR3 residues: CASSEATWANVLTF. In DNA form, the CDR3 reads TGTGCCAGCAGTGAAGCGACCTGGGCCAACGTCCTGACTTTC.

The chain carries TRBV6-5 and TRBJ1-2, with 8 bases identical to TRBD1. The CDR3 runs to 14 residues. V trimming: 2 bases; J trimming: 7 bases; junction bases outside the gene matches: 6. Looked up from germline, CDR1 is MNHEY and CDR2 is SVGAGI. The CDR3 reads CASSYLDRGGGYTF. The CDR3, as DNA: TGTGCCAGCAGTTACCTTGACAGGGGAGGTGGCTACACCTTC.

This clone was seen once. The chain joins TRBV5-4 to TRBJ2-5, with a weak D call TRBD2 (5 bases). V gave up 0 bases and J gave up 7 bases, with 13 bases separating them. This CDR3 is built from 14 residues. Germline lookup yields CDR1 SGHNT and CDR2 YYREEE (reference sequence). The chain's CDR3 is CASSLDWVGRTQYF. The CDR3 nucleotides are TGTGCCAGCAGCTTGGATTGGGTTGGGAGGACCCAGTACTTC.

This clone appeared once. The CDR3 is CASSIGQPRDEQFF. The DNA for the CDR3 is TGTGCCAGCAGCATCGGACAGCCTAGGGATGAGCAGTTCTTC. The chain combines TRBV9 with TRBJ2-1, with D perhaps matching TRBD1 (6 bases). The V gene lost 4 bases and the J gene lost 8 bases, with 16 bases spanning the gap. Germline loops: CDR1 SGDLS, CDR2 YYNGEE. The CDR3 sequence is 14 residues long.

The chain has TRBV13 and TRBJ2-7; weak D call: TRBD1 (5 bases). Trimming shortened V by 2 bases and J by 0 bases, and 8 bases separated the two germline ends. The CDR3 has 14 residues. The V gene's germline CDR1 is PRHDT and CDR2 FYEKMQ (reference sequence). The CDR3 loop is CASSLQGTSYEQYF. The CDR3 DNA reads as TGTGCCAGCAGCTTACAGGGAACCTCCTACGAGCAGTACTTC.

This rearrangement joins TRBV7-9 to TRBJ2-7; D unclear. V dropped 7 bases and J dropped 4 bases, with 17 bases sitting between them. The CDR3 is made up of 14 amino acids. Germline CDR1 is SEHNR and CDR2 is FQNEAQ (reference sequence). The CDR3 region has the DNA TGTGCCAGCACCCGTGGCGGAGAGATTTACGAGCAGTACTTC. Its protein product is CASTRGGEIYEQYF.

V is TRBV7-9 and J is TRBJ2-1, with 8 bases matching TRBD1. CDR1 and CDR2 (germline): SEHNR, FQNEAQ (reference sequence). The length of the CDR3 is 15 residues. The ends lost 5 bases at V and 5 bases at J; junction bases unmatched: 8. The CDR3 is CASSPEDRVHNEQFF. In DNA, the CDR3 is TGTGCCAGCAGCCCAGAGGACAGGGTCCACAATGAGCAGTTCTTC.

This clone was detected only once. The V gene is TRBV19, the J gene TRBJ2-7, with D perhaps TRBD1 or TRBD2 (5 bases each). V was cut by 2 bases and J by 4 bases, with 18 bases left in between. The CDR3 spans 16 residues. The V gene's germline CDR1 is LNHDA and CDR2 SQIVND (reference sequence). CDR3 region: CASSIPTASGAYEQYF. Written as DNA, the CDR3 is TGTGCCAGTAGTATACCGACAGCGAGCGGAGCATACGAGCAGTACTTC. The full variable domain, rest sourced from reference TRBV19 and TRBJ2-7, is DGGITQSPKYLFRKEGQNVTLSCEQNLNHDAMYWYRQDPGQGLRLIYYSQIVNDFQKGDIAEGYSVSREKKESFPLTVTSAQKNPTAFYLCASSIPTASGAYEQYFGPGTRLTVT.

This chain connects TRBV5-1 to TRBJ2-5; D tentatively reads TRBD1 or TRBD2 (5 bases each). Trimming shortened V by 7 bases and J by 6 bases, and 10 bases separated the two germline ends. The CDR3 contains 11 residues. Germline assignment: CDR1 SGHRS and CDR2 YFSETQ. As DNA, the CDR3 is TGCGCCAGCGAGGGGAGTAAGACCCAGTACTTC. Translated: CASEGSKTQYF. The full variable domain, in which reference TRBV5-1 and TRBJ2-5 provide the parts outside the CDR3, is KAGVTQTPRYLIKTRGQQVTLSCSPISGHRSVSWYQQTPGQGLQFLFEYFSETQRNKGNFPGRFSGRQFSNSRSEMNVSTLELGDSALYLCASEGSKTQYFGPGTRLLVL.

V is TRBV9 and J is TRBJ2-2, with TRBD2 matching 7 bases. The germline V gene has CDR1 SGDLS and CDR2 YYNGEE. The junction had 15 bases not matched to a gene; V was cut back by 4 bases and J by 6 bases. This CDR3 comprises 17 residues. CDR3 bases: TGTGCCAGCAGCACCCAGAGGGGCGGGAGTAGGTCCGGGGAGCTGTTTTTT. The encoded protein is CASSTQRGGSRSGELFF.

The rearrangement links TRBV7-2 to TRBJ2-7, with 12 bases aligning to TRBD2. This CDR3 contains 16 residues. With 1 base clipped from V and 2 bases from J, the junction kept 3 bases outside the gene matches. CDR1 and CDR2 (germline): SGHTA, FQGNSA. CDR3 nucleotide sequence: TGTGCCAGCAGCTTAGAACTAGCGGGAGGTGCCTACGAGCAGTACTTC. Translated: CASSLELAGGAYEQYF.

The chain links TRBV21-1 to TRBJ1-1. TRBV21-1 represents a pseudogene. This CDR3 is built from 13 residues. CDR3 DNA: TGTGCCGTTCCACGGATAACCTATAATGAAGCTTTCTTT. It specifies CAVPRITYNEAFF.

The J gene is TRBJ2-5, the V gene TRBV11-3; TRBD1 agrees at 9 bases. The CDR3 totals 15 residues. V shed 5 bases and J 3 bases; nucleotides not matched to a gene: 7. Germline assignment: CDR1 SGHNT and CDR2 YENEEA. Written as DNA, the CDR3 is TGTGCCAGCAGCCAACCCGGGACAGGGAAAGAGACCCAGTACTTC. It codes for CASSQPGTGKETQYF.

The chain carries TRBV2 and TRBJ2-1; the D is unclear. This CDR3 is built from 14 residues. Germline assignment: CDR1 SNHLY and CDR2 FYNNEI. Between the trimmed V and J ends, which lost 2 bases and 3 bases, there was a span of 8 bases. The CDR3 DNA is TGTGCCAGCAGTGAACAACCTGACTACAATGAGCAGTTCTTC. Its translation: CASSEQPDYNEQFF.

J is TRBJ1-5 and V is TRBV28; no clear D gene. Germline V CDR1 and CDR2: MDHEN, SYDVKM. V was trimmed by 4 bases and J by 4 bases, leaving 5 bases between them. The CDR3 totals 12 residues. In DNA, the CDR3 is TGTGCCAGCAGTTACTCTAATCAGCCCCAGCATTTT. It translates to CASSYSNQPQHF.